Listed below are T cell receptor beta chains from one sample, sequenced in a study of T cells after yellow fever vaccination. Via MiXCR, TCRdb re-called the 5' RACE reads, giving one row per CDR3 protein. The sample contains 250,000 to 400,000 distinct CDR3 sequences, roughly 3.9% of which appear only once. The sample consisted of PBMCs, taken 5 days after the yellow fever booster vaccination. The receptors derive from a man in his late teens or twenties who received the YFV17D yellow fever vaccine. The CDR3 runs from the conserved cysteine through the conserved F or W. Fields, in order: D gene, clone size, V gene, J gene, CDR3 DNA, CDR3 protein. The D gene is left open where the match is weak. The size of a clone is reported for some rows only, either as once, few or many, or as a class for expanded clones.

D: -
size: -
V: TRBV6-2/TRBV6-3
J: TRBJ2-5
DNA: TGTGCCAGCCGGGTCTGGGGTCTGGGTCGGGAGACCCAGTACTTC
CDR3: CASRVWGLGRETQYF

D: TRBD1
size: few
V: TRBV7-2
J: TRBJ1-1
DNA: TGTGCCAGCGGCCTATTCTCCGGGACAGGGAACACTGAAGCTTTCTTT
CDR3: CASGLFSGTGNTEAFF

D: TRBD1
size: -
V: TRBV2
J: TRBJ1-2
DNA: TGTGCCAGCAGTGAAAGACAGGGGGTAGTCGGTGGCTACACCTTC
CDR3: CASSERQGVVGGYTF

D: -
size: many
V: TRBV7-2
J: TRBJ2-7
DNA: TGTGCCAGCAGCTTAGCGCAAGCCGGCGAGCAGTACTTC
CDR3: CASSLAQAGEQYF

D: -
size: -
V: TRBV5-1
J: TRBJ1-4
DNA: TGCGCCAGCAGCCTTGACAGGTTGGGGGAAAAACTGTTTTTT
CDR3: CASSLDRLGEKLFF

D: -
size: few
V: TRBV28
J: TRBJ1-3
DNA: TGTGCCAGCAGGGTCCGGGACACCATATATTTT
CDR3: CASRVRDTIYF

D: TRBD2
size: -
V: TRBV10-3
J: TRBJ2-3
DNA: TGTGCCACCACCCTGCTAGCGGGATCCACAGATACGCAGTATTTT
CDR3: CATTLLAGSTDTQYF

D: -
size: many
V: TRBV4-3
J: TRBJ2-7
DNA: TGCGCCAGCAGCCATGGCGACAAGAACTACGAGCAGTACTTC
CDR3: CASSHGDKNYEQYF

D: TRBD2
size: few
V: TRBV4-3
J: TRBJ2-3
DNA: TGCGCCAGCAGCTTCTCGACTAGCGGGGGGGCCGGAGATACGCAGTATTTT
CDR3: CASSFSTSGGAGDTQYF

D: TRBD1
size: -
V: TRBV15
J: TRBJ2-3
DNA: TGTGCCACCAGCAGAGAGGACAGGGGCACAGATACGCAGTATTTT
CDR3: CATSREDRGTDTQYF

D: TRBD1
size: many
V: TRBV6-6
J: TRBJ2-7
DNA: TGTGCCAGCAGTTACCCGGAAGGACAGGAGAGCTCCTACGAGCAGTACTTC
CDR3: CASSYPEGQESSYEQYF

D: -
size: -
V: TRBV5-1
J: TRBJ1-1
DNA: TGCGCCAGCAGCTCCGGCCCCGACGATAAAGCTTTCTTT
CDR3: CASSSGPDDKAFF

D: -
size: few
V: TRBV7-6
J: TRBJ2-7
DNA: TGTGCCAGCAGCCCCGGGAATACGGGGGAGCAGTACTTC
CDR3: CASSPGNTGEQYF

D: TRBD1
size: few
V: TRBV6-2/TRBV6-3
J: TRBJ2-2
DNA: TGTGCCAGCAGTTACAATCAGGGGGCGATTTCCACCGGGGAGCTGTTTTTT
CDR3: CASSYNQGAISTGELFF

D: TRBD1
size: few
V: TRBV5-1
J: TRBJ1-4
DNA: TGCGCCAGCAGCTTCCGGGACAGGGAACACAATGAAAAACTGTTTTTT
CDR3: CASSFRDREHNEKLFF

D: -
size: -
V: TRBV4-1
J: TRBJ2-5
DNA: TGCGCCAGCGGCCAGGAGGGGGGAGAGACCCAGTACTTC
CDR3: CASGQEGGETQYF

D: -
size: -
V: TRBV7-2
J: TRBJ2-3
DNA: TGTGCCAGCAGCTTAGTCCGGTTGGGTAGCGCAGATACGCAGTATTTT
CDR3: CASSLVRLGSADTQYF

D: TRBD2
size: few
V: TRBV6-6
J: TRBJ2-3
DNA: TGTGCCAGCAGGTCAAGAGCGGGGGGCGACGCAGATACGCAGTATTTT
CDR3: CASRSRAGGDADTQYF

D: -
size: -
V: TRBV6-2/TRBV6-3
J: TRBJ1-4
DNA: TGTGCCAGCACCGACCCTGAGGGTGGGATTAATGAAAAACTGTTTTTT
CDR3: CASTDPEGGINEKLFF

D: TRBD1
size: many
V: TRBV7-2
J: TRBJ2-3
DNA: TGTGCCAGCACCAACCGACAGGGGACAGATACGCAGTATTTT
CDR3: CASTNRQGTDTQYF

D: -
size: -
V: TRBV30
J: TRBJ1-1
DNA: TGTGCCTGGAGTGTACAAACAGGGTCCACTGAAGCTTTCTTT
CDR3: CAWSVQTGSTEAFF

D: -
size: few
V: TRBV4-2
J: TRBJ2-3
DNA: TGTGCCAGCAGCCAAGAAGGACCTCACACAGATACGCAGTATTTT
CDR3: CASSQEGPHTDTQYF

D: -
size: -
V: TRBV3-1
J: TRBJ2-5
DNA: TGTGCCAGCAGCCAAAGAGGGCGGTTCCAAGAGACCCAGTACTTC
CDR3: CASSQRGRFQETQYF

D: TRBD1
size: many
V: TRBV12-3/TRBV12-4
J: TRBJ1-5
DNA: TGTGCCAGCAACCACGGGGACAGGGACACCCAGCCCCAGCATTTT
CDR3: CASNHGDRDTQPQHF

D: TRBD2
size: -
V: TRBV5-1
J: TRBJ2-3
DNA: TGCGCCTGCAGCTTGATCGCGGGGGGCCCTTTCACAGATACGCAGTATTTT
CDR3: CACSLIAGGPFTDTQYF

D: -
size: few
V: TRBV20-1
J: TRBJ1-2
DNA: TGCAGTGCTAGGACCGCAACAGGGACGGGTGGCTACACCTTC
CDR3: CSARTATGTGGYTF

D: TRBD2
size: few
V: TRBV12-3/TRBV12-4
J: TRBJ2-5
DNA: TGTGCCAGCAGTGACACACTAGCGGGGGGGCTCGACCAGTACTTC
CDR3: CASSDTLAGGLDQYF

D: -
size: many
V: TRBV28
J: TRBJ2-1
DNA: TGTGCCAGCAGTTTAATCAATGAGCAGTTCTTC
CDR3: CASSLINEQFF

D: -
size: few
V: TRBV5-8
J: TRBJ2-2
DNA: TGTGCCAGCAGATTCTACACCGGGGAGCTGTTTTTT
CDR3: CASRFYTGELFF

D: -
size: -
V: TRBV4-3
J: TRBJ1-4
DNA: TGCGCCAGCAGCCAAGGACTAGCCGGTGAAAAACTGTTTTTT
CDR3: CASSQGLAGEKLFF

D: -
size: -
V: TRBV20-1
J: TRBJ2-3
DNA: TGCAGTGCTAAGAGTATTCAAGATACGCAGTATTTT
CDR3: CSAKSIQDTQYF

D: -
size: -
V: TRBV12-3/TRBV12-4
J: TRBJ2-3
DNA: TGTGCCACCGCTGCTAGCGAGACAGATACGCAGTATTTT
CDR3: CATAASETDTQYF

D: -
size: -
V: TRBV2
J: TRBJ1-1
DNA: TGTGCCAGCAATGGGGGGGAGAGGCGCACTGAAGCTTTCTTT
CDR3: CASNGGERRTEAFF

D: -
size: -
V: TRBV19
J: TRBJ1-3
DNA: TGTGCCACCCGGAGCTCTGGAAACACCATATATTTT
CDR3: CATRSSGNTIYF

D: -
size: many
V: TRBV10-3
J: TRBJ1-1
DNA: TGTGCCATCAGGGAAATATGGGACGGTGCGGGGACTGAAGCTTTCTTT
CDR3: CAIREIWDGAGTEAFF

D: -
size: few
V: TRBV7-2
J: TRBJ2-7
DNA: TGTGCCAGCAGCTTAGGACTAGGATCCTACGAGCAGTACTTC
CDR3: CASSLGLGSYEQYF

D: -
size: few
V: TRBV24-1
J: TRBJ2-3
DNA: TGTGCCACCAGTGATCCTGGACGGCCTACAGATACGCAGTATTTT
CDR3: CATSDPGRPTDTQYF

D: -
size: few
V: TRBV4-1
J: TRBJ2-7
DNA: TGCGCCAGCAGCCAAGCCTCTACCAGTTCCTACGAGCAGTACTTC
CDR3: CASSQASTSSYEQYF

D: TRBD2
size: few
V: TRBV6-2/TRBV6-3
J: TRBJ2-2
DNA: TGTGCCAGCAGTGATCTTAATAGCGGGGGCTACCTCACCGGGGAGCTGTTTTTT
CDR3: CASSDLNSGGYLTGELFF

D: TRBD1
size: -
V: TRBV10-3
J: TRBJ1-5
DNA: TGTGCCATCAGTGAGCGACAGGGGAGCAATCAGCCCCAGCATTTT
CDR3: CAISERQGSNQPQHF

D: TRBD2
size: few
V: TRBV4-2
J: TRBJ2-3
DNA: TGTGCCAGCAGCCAAGAGACGGCTTGGCTAGCGGGGGTTGCAGATACGCAGTATTTT
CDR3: CASSQETAWLAGVADTQYF

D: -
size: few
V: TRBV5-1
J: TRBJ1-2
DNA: TGCGCCAGCAGTCCTTGGACAGCGAGAGACTATGGCTACACCTTC
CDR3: CASSPWTARDYGYTF

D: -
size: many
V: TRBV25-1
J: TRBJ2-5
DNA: TGTGCCAGCAGTGATCCCCGCCAAGAGACCCAGTACTTC
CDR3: CASSDPRQETQYF

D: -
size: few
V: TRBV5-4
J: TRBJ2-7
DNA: TGTGCCAGCAGCGGGAACACCCACGAGCAGTACTTC
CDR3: CASSGNTHEQYF

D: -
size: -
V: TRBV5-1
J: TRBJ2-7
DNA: TGCGCCAGCAAGGGGCAAAATTCCTACGAGCAGTACTTC
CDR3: CASKGQNSYEQYF

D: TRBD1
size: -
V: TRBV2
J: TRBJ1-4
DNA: TGTGCCAGCAGCGAGGACAGGGGCGGTGAAGAACTGTTTTTT
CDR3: CASSEDRGGEELFF

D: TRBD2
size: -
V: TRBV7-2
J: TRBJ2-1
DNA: TGTGCCAGCAGCTACATAGCGGGGGGGCTGTACGTCGAGCAGTTCTTC
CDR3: CASSYIAGGLYVEQFF

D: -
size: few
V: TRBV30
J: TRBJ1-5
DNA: TGTGCCTGCCTTAAGGAAGGGGCTAGCAATCAGCCCCAGCATTTT
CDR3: CACLKEGASNQPQHF

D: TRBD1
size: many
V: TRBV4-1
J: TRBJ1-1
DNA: TGCGCCAGCAGCCAAGTGGGCAGGGGGCGGCCAGAAGCTTTCTTT
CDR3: CASSQVGRGRPEAFF

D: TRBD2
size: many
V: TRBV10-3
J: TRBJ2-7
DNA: TGTGCCATCGCGGGGGGCCTATCCTACGAGCAGTACTTC
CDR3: CAIAGGLSYEQYF

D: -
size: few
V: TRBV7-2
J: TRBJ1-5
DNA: TGTGCCAGCAGCTTAGGGGACGAGGCCCAGCATTTT
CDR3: CASSLGDEAQHF

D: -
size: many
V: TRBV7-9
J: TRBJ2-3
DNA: TGTGCCAGCAGCTTATTAGTGGGTACGCAGTATTTT
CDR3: CASSLLVGTQYF

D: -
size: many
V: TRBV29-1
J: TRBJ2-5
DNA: TGCAGCGTTGAGGGGAACCAAGAGACCCAGTACTTC
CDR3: CSVEGNQETQYF

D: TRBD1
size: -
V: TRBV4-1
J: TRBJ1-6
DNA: TGCGCCAGCAGCCATGGCCGGGGACAGGGAAGTAATTCACCCCTCCACTTT
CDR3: CASSHGRGQGSNSPLHF

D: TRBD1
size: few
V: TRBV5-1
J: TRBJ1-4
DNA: TGCGCCAGCAGCGTGACAGGGATGCGTGAAAAACTGTTTTTT
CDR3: CASSVTGMREKLFF

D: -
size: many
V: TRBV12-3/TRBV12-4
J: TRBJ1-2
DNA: TGTGCCAGCAGAACAGGAACCAACTATGGCTACACCTTC
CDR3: CASRTGTNYGYTF